These 20 T cell receptor beta chains were sequenced from one sample in a study of circulating and synovial CD4+ cells in juvenile arthritis. Measured with immunoSEQ multiplex PCR; TCRdb has only the in-frame clones, and not every one. This sample has about 30,000 clones; about 93% occur once, and the top ten carry about 3.1%. The sample taken for sequencing was CD4+ T cells from blood. The receptors shown here come from a human donor with juvenile idiopathic arthritis.

The chain employs TRBV6-6 and TRBJ1-1, with TRBD1 matching over 9 bases. Germline values: CDR1 MNHNY, CDR2 SVGAGI (reference sequence). Trimming at V came to 5 bases and at J to 5 bases, leaving 6 bases not matched to a gene. The length of the CDR3 is 14 residues. The CDR3 nucleotides are TGTGCCAGCAGTGAGGGACAGGGCGAAACTGAAGCTTTCTTT. Amino acid sequence: CASSEGQGETEAFF.

The CDR3 region has the DNA TGTGCCATCAAGACTGGGGGCGAGACCCAGTACTTC. Protein sequence: CAIKTGGETQYF. The gene calls are TRBV7-9 and TRBJ2-5, with a weak D call TRBD1 (6 bases). In germline, CDR1 is SEHNR, CDR2 FQNEAQ (reference sequence). There are 12 residues in the CDR3. Trimming removed 10 bases from V and 5 bases from J, with 14 bases in between.

The chain combines TRBV2 with TRBJ1-5; 7 nucleotides line up with TRBD1. CDR1 and CDR2 from the germline V gene are SNHLY and FYNNEI. J gave up 0 bases and V 5 bases, and 4 bases lay outside the gene matches. This CDR3 comprises 15 residues. CDR3 DNA: TGTGCCAGCAGTTTACAGGGGAATAGCAATCAGCCCCAGCATTTT. It yields the protein CASSLQGNSNQPQHF.

This clone was counted between two and nine times. The genes are TRBV19 and TRBJ2-7; 8 bases agree with TRBD2. With V trimmed by 1 base and J by 2 bases, 7 bases remained unmatched. CDR1 LNHDA and CDR2 SQIVND come from the germline V gene (reference sequence). This CDR3 is 16 amino acids long. CDR3 sequence: CASSIGLSGLAYEQYF. DNA of the CDR3: TGTGCCAGTAGTATAGGACTCTCGGGACTAGCCTACGAGCAGTACTTC.

The chain couples TRBV28 to TRBJ1-2; D uncertain. The CDR3 extends over 12 amino acids. Germline CDR1 and CDR2: MDHEN and SYDVKM. The V end lost 6 bases, the J end lost 8 bases, and 13 bases lay between the germline ends. The CDR3 protein is CASSPLGGGYTF. For the CDR3, the DNA is TGTGCCAGCAGCCCTCTAGGCGGGGGCTACACCTTC.

V gene TRBV7-2 combines with J gene TRBJ1-1; D is undetermined. The V end lost 1 base, the J end lost 3 bases, and 9 bases lay between the germline ends. This CDR3 is 14 amino acids long. Germline V gives CDR1 SGHTA, CDR2 FQGNSA. In DNA form, the CDR3 reads TGTGCCAGCAGCTTAGTGGTACAGCACACTGAAGCTTTCTTT. This translates into CASSLVVQHTEAFF.

This clone occurred once. In DNA form, the CDR3 reads TGTGCCAGCAGCCAACGAGCCGACACTGAAGCTTTCTTT. Its protein is CASSQRADTEAFF. V gene TRBV14 combines with J gene TRBJ1-1; D remains ambiguous. The CDR3 spans 13 residues. Deletions cut 2 bases from V and 3 bases from J, with 7 bases between. Germline values: CDR1 SGHDN, CDR2 FVKESK. The entire variable domain, with the rest obtained from reference TRBV14 and TRBJ1-1, is as follows: EAGVTQFPSHSVIEKGQTVTLRCDPISGHDNLYWYRRVMGKEIKFLLHFVKESKQDESGMPNNRFLAERTGGTYSTLKVQPAELEDSGVYFCASSQRADTEAFFGQGTRLTVV.

The chain links TRBV9 to TRBJ1-2; TRBD1 aligns across 9 bases. Germline V CDR1 and CDR2: SGDLS, YYNGEE. The CDR3 consists of 13 residues. V trimming: 4 bases; J trimming: 7 bases; junction bases outside the gene matches: 5. For the CDR3, the DNA is TGTGCCAGCAGCCTGACAGGGGGATTTGGCTACACCTTC. Translation: CASSLTGGFGYTF.

The gene calls are TRBV19 and TRBJ1-1; D may be TRBD1 (5 bases). The germline CDR1 and CDR2 sequences are LNHDA and SQIVND (reference sequence). CDR3 length: 13 amino acids. The ends were cut back, 8 bases at V and 1 base at J, with 11 bases in the middle. The CDR3 spells CASVTQGNTEAFF. The CDR3 DNA sequence: TGTGCCAGTGTCACCCAGGGGAACACTGAAGCTTTCTTT. The whole variable domain, filled in from reference TRBV19 and TRBJ1-1, reads DGGITQSPKYLFRKEGQNVTLSCEQNLNHDAMYWYRQDPGQGLRLIYYSQIVNDFQKGDIAEGYSVSREKKESFPLTVTSAQKNPTAFYLCASVTQGNTEAFFGQGTRLTVV.

The chain combines TRBV5-4 with TRBJ2-3; TRBD2 aligns across 11 bases. Unmatched junction bases numbered 5, after V lost 3 bases and J lost 2 bases. The CDR3 consists of 16 residues. Germline V gene sequence: CDR1 SGHNT, CDR2 YYREEE (reference sequence). The CDR3 coding sequence is TGTGCCAGCAGCTCCCTAGCGGGAGGAGACACAGATACGCAGTATTTT. Translated, it gives CASSSLAGGDTDTQYF. The full variable domain, its missing parts supplied by reference TRBV5-4 and TRBJ2-3, is ETGVTQSPTHLIKTRGQQVTLRCSSQSGHNTVSWYQQALGQGPQFIFQYYREEENGRGNFPPRFSGLQFPNYSSELNVNALELDDSALYLCASSSLAGGDTDTQYFGPGTRLTVL.

The chain combines TRBV19 with TRBJ2-6; D gene uncertain. V was shortened by 1 base and J by 8 bases, with 12 bases between the two germline ends. The CDR3 has 15 amino acids. Germline V gene lookup returns CDR1 LNHDA and CDR2 SQIVND (reference sequence). The CDR3 DNA is TGTGCCAGTAGTATAGGAGGAGCCGGATCCAACGTCCTGACTTTC. It codes for CASSIGGAGSNVLTF.

The chain is built from TRBV28 and TRBJ2-2; D uncertain. The V gene lost 3 bases and the J gene lost 1 base, with 6 bases spanning the gap. The germline V gene has CDR1 MDHEN and CDR2 SYDVKM. This CDR3 is 14 amino acids long. The CDR3 nucleotides read TGTGCCAGCAGTTTGCACGGGAACACCGGGGAGCTGTTTTTT. Its protein is CASSLHGNTGELFF.

The chain is built from TRBV12-5 and TRBJ2-3, with TRBD2 as a possible D gene (5 bases). V lost 3 bases to trimming and J lost 4 bases, with 8 bases between them. The CDR3 has 13 residues. Looked up from germline, CDR1 is LGHNT and CDR2 is FRNRAP. CDR3 bases: TGTGCTAGTGGTTTCGGGGTGGCAGATACGCAGTATTTT. Amino acid sequence: CASGFGVADTQYF.

The chain employs TRBV19 and TRBJ2-5; 8 nucleotides line up with TRBD1. In germline, CDR1 is LNHDA, CDR2 SQIVND (reference sequence). V trimming: 7 bases; J trimming: 5 bases; junction bases outside the gene matches: 12. The CDR3 extends over 15 amino acids. The CDR3 here is CASTPRTGSKETQYF. CDR3 DNA sequence: TGTGCCAGTACTCCGAGGACAGGGAGTAAGGAGACCCAGTACTTC.

This rearrangement joins TRBV4-2 to TRBJ2-1; 7 nucleotides agree with TRBD2. J lost 2 bases, V lost 0 bases, and 4 bases had no gene match. Germline assignment: CDR1 LGHNA and CDR2 YNFKEQ. This CDR3 region has 16 residues. Here the CDR3 DNA reads TGTGCCAGCAGCCAAGATCGGCTAGCGGCCTACAATGAGCAGTTCTTC. This encodes CASSQDRLAAYNEQFF.

This chain joins TRBV30 and TRBJ2-1; D remains ambiguous. The germline CDR1 and CDR2 sequences are GTSNPN and SVGIG (reference sequence). Trimming took 2 bases from V and 5 from J, leaving 13 bases between them. The CDR3 consists of 14 residues. The CDR3 sequence: CAWSPAYQNNEQFF. DNA for the CDR3: TGTGCCTGGAGTCCAGCGTATCAAAACAATGAGCAGTTCTTC.

The rearrangement links TRBV6-5 to TRBJ1-3, with D unclear. The CDR3 runs to 15 residues. Looked up from germline, CDR1 is MNHEY and CDR2 is SVGAGI. V dropped 6 bases and J dropped 1 base, with 13 bases sitting between them. The DNA of the CDR3 is TGTGCCAGCAGAATTAACCCCCAGTCTGGAAACACCATATATTTT. Translated: CASRINPQSGNTIYF.

The V gene is TRBV14, the J gene TRBJ2-7, with 8 bases aligning to TRBD2. V gave up 0 bases and J gave up 7 bases; unmatched junction bases: 8. The CDR3 loop spans 15 amino acids. Germline V CDR1 and CDR2: SGHDN, FVKESK. The DNA for the CDR3 is TGTGCCAGCAGCCAAGATACGGGAGGGCGGGGGGAGCAGTACTTC. It is translated as CASSQDTGGRGEQYF.

This clone was recorded once. The V call is TRBV5-1, the J call TRBJ1-1; D is unclear. Trimming cost V 0 bases and J 4 bases, with 13 bases left between them. The V gene's germline CDR1 is SGHRS and CDR2 YFSETQ. The CDR3 covers 15 residues. The CDR3 sequence is CASSLGHVPGTEAFF. The CDR3 DNA sequence: TGCGCCAGCAGCTTGGGTCACGTTCCGGGCACTGAAGCTTTCTTT.

The chain recombines TRBV7-6 with TRBJ2-7; 8 bases are a match to TRBD2. Unmatched junction bases numbered 13, after V lost 4 bases and J lost 2 bases. The CDR3 sequence is 17 residues long. Germline V gene sequence: CDR1 SGHVS, CDR2 FNYEAQ. CDR3 amino acids: CASSWAGDGRGAYEQYF. Written as DNA, the CDR3 is TGTGCCAGCAGCTGGGCGGGGGACGGGAGGGGTGCCTACGAGCAGTACTTC.